This T cell receptor (beta chain) was found in a study of control samples from healthy donors and cancer patients. Measured with immunoSEQ multiplex PCR; TCRdb has only the in-frame clones, and not every one. The profile shows under 450,000 clones, 75% to 95% of them singletons. This clone was observed a few times. V was trimmed by 8 bases and J by 5 bases, leaving 13 bases between them. Germline CDR1 and CDR2: MRHNA and SNTAGT. The CDR3 consists of 13 residues. The TCR comes from a man aged 35 to 55 with head and neck cancer. The V call is TRBV6-4, the J call TRBJ2-1; D assignment may be TRBD1 or TRBD2 (5 bases each). Input material: PBMCs. CDR3 region: CASSGPPNNEQFF. The CDR3 DNA reads TGTGCCAGCTCGGGACCGCCTAACAATGAGCAGTTCTTC.